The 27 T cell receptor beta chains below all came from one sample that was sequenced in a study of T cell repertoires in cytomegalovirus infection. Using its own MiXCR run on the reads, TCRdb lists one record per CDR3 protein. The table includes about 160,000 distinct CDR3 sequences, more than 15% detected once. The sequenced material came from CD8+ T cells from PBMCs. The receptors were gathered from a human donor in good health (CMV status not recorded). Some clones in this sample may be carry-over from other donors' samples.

The CDR3 reads CASSSPTSSTDTQYF. The CDR3 DNA sequence: TGTGCCAGCAGCTCGCCTACATCTAGCACAGATACGCAGTATTTT. The chain has TRBV5-5 and TRBJ2-3; no definite D call. V was clipped by 3 bases and J by 0 bases, with 11 bases between them. Germline CDR1 is SGHKS and CDR2 is YYEKEE (reference sequence). This CDR3 spans 15 amino acids.

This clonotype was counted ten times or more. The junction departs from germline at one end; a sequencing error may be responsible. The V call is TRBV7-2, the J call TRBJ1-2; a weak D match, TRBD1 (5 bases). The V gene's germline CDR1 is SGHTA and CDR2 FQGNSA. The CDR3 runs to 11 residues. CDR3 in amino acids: CASSLTLQGAF. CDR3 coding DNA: TGTGCCAGCAGCTTAACCCTCCAGGGCGCCTTC.

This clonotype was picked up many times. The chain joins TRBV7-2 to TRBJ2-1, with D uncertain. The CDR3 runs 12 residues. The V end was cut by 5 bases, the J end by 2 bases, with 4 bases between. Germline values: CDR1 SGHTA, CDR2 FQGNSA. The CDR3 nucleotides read TGTGCCAGCAGCCAGGCCTACAATGAGCAGTTCTTC. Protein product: CASSQAYNEQFF.

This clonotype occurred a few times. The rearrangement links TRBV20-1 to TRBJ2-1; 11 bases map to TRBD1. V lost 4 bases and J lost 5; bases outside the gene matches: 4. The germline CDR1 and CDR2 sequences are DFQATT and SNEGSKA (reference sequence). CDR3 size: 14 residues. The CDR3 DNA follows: TGCAGTGCTAAATTGGGACAGGGGGACAATGAGCAGTTCTTC. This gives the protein CSAKLGQGDNEQFF.

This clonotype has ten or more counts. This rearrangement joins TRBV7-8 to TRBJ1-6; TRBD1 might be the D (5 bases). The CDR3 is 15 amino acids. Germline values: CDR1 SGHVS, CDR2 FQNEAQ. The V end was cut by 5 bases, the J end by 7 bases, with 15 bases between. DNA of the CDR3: TGTGCCAGCAGCCCACTCGGGACTACGAATTCACCCCTCCACTTT. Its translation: CASSPLGTTNSPLHF.

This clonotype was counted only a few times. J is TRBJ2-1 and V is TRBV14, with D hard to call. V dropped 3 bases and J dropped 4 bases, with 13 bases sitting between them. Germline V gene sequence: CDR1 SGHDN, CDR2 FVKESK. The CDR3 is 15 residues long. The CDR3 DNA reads TGTGCCAGCAGCCATGATTACCCAGGTTACAATGAGCAGTTCTTC. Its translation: CASSHDYPGYNEQFF.

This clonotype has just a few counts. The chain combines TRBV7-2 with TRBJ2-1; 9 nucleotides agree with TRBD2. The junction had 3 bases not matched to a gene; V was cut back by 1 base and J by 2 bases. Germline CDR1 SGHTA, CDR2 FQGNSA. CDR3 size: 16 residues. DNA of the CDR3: TGTGCCAGCAGCTTAGTAGCGGGAGCGCCCTACAATGAGCAGTTCTTC. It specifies CASSLVAGAPYNEQFF.

Written as DNA, the CDR3 is TGTGCCAGCCTCGGGGGAGGCACTGAAGCTTTCTTT. Translating gives CASLGGGTEAFF. V and J are TRBV7-9 and TRBJ1-1, with D perhaps matching TRBD1 (5 bases). The V end lost 8 bases, the J end lost 4 bases, and 11 bases lay between the germline ends. The CDR3 consists of 12 residues. Germline V gene data show CDR1 as SEHNR and CDR2 as FQNEAQ (reference sequence).

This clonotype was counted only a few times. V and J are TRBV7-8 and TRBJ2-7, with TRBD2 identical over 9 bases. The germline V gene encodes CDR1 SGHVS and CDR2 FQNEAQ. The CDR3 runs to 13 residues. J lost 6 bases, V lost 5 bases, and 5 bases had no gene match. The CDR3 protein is CASSISGSVEQYF. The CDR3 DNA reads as TGTGCCAGCAGCATTAGCGGGAGTGTCGAGCAGTACTTC.

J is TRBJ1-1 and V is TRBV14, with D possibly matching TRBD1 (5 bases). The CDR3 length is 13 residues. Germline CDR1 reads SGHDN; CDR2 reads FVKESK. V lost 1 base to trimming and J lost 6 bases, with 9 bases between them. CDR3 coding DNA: TGTGCCAGCAGCCAAGTGGGGCCACCTGAAGCTTTCTTT. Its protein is CASSQVGPPEAFF. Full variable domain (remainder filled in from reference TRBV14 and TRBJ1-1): EAGVTQFPSHSVIEKGQTVTLRCDPISGHDNLYWYRRVMGKEIKFLLHFVKESKQDESGMPNNRFLAERTGGTYSTLKVQPAELEDSGVYFCASSQVGPPEAFFGQGTRLTVV.

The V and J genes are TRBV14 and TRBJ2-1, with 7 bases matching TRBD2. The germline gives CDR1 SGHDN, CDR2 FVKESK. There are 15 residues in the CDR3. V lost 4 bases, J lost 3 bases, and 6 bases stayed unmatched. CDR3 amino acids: CASSPRGDYYNEQFF. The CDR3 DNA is TGTGCCAGCAGCCCTCGAGGGGACTACTACAATGAGCAGTTCTTC.

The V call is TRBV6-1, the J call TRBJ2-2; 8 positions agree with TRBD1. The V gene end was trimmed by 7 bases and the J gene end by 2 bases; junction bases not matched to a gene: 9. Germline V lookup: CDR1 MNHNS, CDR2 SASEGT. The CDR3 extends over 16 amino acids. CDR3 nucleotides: TGTGCCAGCAACAGGGGGTCTAGCGACAACACCGGGGAGCTGTTTTTT. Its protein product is CASNRGSSDNTGELFF.

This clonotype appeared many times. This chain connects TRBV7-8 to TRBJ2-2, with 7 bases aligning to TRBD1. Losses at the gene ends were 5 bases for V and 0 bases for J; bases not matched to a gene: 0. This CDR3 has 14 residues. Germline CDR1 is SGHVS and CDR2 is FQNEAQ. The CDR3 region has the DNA TGTGCCAGCAGCGGGACAGCGAACACCGGGGAGCTGTTTTTT. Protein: CASSGTANTGELFF.

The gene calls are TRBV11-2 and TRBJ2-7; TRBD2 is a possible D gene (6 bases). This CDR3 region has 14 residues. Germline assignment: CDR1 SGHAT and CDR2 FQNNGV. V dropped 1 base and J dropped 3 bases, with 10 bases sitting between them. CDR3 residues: CASSLVGSHYEQYF. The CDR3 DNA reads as TGTGCCAGCAGCTTAGTCGGGAGCCACTACGAGCAGTACTTC.

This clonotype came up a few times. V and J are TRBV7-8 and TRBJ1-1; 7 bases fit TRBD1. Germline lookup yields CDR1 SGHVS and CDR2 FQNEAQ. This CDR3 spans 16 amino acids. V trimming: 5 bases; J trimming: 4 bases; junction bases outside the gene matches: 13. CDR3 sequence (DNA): TGTGCCAGCAGCACTAAATCTGACAGGGTTGTCACTGAAGCTTTCTTT. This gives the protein CASSTKSDRVVTEAFF.

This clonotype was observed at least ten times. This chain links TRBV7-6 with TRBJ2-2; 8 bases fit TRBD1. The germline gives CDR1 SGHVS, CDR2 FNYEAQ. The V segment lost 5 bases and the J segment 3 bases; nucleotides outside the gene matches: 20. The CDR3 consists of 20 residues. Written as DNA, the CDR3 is TGTGCCAGCAGCCTCCTTCTGGGACAGGTGTACACTCGAGACACCGGGGAGCTGTTTTTT. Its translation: CASSLLLGQVYTRDTGELFF.

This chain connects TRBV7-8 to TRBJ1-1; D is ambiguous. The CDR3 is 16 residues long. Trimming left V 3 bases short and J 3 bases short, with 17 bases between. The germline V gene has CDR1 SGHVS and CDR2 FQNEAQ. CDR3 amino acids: CASSFNREGEDTEAFF. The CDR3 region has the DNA TGTGCCAGCAGCTTTAACCGGGAGGGTGAGGACACTGAAGCTTTCTTT.

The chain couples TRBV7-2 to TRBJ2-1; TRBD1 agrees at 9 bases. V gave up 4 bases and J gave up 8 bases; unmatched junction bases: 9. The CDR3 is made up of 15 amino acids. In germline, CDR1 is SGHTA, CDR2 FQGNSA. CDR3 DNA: TGTGCCAGCAGCTCTTGGGACAGGGTGTCAGATGAGCAGTTCTTC. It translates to CASSSWDRVSDEQFF.

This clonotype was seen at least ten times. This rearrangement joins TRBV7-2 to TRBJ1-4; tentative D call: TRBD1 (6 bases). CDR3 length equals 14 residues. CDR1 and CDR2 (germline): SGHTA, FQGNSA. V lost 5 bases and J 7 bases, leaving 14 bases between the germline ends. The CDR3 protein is CASSLTGRIEKLFF. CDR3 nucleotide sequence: TGTGCCAGCAGCCTCACAGGGAGAATTGAAAAACTGTTTTTT.

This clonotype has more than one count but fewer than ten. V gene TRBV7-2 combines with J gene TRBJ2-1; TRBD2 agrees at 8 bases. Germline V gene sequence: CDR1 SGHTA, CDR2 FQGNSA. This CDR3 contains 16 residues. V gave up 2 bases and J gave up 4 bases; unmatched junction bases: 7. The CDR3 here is CASSLLLAGQYNEQFF. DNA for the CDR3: TGTGCCAGCAGCTTACTTTTAGCGGGGCAATACAATGAGCAGTTCTTC.

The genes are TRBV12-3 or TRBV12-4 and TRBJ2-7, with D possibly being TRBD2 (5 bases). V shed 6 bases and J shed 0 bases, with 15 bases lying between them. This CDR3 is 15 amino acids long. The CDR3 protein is CASSSSGGRSYEQYF. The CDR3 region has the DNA TGTGCCAGCAGCTCGAGCGGAGGCCGCTCCTACGAGCAGTACTTC.

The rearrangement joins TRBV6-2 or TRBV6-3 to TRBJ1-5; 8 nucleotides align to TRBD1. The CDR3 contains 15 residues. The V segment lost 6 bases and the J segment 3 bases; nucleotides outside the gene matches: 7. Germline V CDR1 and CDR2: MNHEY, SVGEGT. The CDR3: CASRHPGQDNQPQHF. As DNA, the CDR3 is TGTGCCAGCAGACACCCGGGACAGGACAATCAGCCCCAGCATTTT.

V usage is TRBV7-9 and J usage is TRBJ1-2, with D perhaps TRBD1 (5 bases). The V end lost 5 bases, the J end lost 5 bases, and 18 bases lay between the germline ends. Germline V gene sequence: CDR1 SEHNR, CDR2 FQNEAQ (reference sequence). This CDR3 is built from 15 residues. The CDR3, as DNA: TGTGCCAGCAGCCTCCCCGGGACGGATTTATATGGCTACACCTTC. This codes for CASSLPGTDLYGYTF.

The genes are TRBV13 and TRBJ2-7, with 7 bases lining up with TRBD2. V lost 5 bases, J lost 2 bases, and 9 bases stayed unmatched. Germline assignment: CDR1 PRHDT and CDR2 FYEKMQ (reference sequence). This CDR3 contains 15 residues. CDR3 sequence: CASSTGRAGTYEQYF. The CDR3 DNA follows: TGTGCCAGCAGCACGGGGAGGGCCGGGACCTACGAGCAGTACTTC. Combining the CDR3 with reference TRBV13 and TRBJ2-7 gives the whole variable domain AAGVIQSPRHLIKEKRETATLKCYPIPRHDTVYWYQQGPGQDPQFLISFYEKMQSDKGSIPDRFSAQQFSDYHSELNMSSLELGDSALYFCASSTGRAGTYEQYFGPGTRLTVT.

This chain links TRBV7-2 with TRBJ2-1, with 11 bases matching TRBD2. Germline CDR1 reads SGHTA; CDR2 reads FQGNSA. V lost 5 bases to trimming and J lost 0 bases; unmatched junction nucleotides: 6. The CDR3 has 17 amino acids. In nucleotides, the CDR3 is TGTGCCAGCAGCCCCAGACTAGCGGGGAGCTCCTACAATGAGCAGTTCTTC. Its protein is CASSPRLAGSSYNEQFF.

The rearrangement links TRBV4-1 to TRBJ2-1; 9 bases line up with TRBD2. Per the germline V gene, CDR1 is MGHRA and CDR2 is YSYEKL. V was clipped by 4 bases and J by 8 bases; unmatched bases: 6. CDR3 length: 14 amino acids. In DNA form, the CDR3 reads TGCGCCAGCAGCCCCGGGGTAGCGGGAGATGAGCAGTTCTTC. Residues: CASSPGVAGDEQFF.

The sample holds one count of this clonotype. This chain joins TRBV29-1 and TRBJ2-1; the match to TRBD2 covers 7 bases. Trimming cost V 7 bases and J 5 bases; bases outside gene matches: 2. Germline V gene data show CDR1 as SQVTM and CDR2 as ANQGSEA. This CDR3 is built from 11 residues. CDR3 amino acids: CSAREDNEQFF. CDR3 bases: TGCAGCGCCCGGGAGGACAATGAGCAGTTCTTC.